These 21 T cell receptor beta chains came from one sample sequenced in a study of CD8 T cells in ankylosing spondylitis. Study results and limitations: Characteristic of ankylosing spondylitis blood, it appeared, was a TCR beta motif comprising roughly 8 highly homologous variants.

Their cognate antigens are unknown. TCRdb recomputed calls from the 5' RACE reads with MiXCR, one row per CDR3 protein. The repertoire holds about 800,000 distinct CDR3 sequences, with about 10% as singletons. The material sequenced was blood, either unsorted or a sorted T cell fraction (not recorded which). These receptors came from a male donor with ankylosing spondylitis.

The chain couples TRBV20-1 to TRBJ2-7, with TRBD1 matching over 8 bases. This CDR3 is 13 amino acids long. Germline V gene sequence: CDR1 DFQATT, CDR2 SNEGSKA (reference sequence). The J segment lost 5 bases and the V segment lost 3 bases, leaving 6 bases of the junction unmatched. DNA for the CDR3: TGCAGTGCTAGGGACAGGGTTAAAAACGAGCAGTACTTC. Protein product: CSARDRVKNEQYF.

The J gene is TRBJ2-3, the V gene TRBV10-1; D remains unclear. Germline V gives CDR1 WNHNN, CDR2 SYGVQD (reference sequence). The CDR3 is made up of 12 amino acids. The V end was cut by 3 bases, the J end by 4 bases, with 5 bases between. The CDR3 protein is CASSDWADTQYF. In DNA form, the CDR3 reads TGCGCCAGCAGTGACTGGGCAGATACGCAGTATTTT.

J is TRBJ1-5 and V is TRBV7-2, with D perhaps matching TRBD1 (6 bases). The CDR3 contains 14 residues. CDR1 and CDR2 from the germline V gene are SGHTA and FQGNSA. V dropped 4 bases and J dropped 3 bases, with 10 bases sitting between them. The CDR3 nucleotides are TGTGCCAGCAGCTCGCAGGGGATCAATCAGCCCCAGCATTTT. Amino acid sequence: CASSSQGINQPQHF. The whole variable domain, filled in from reference TRBV7-2 and TRBJ1-5, reads GAGVSQSPSNKVTEKGKDVELRCDPISGHTALYWYRQSLGQGLEFLIYFQGNSAPDKSGLPSDRFSAERTGGSVSTLTIQRTQQEDSAVYLCASSSQGINQPQHFGDGTRLSIL.

The sample holds a few counts of this clonotype. The chain couples TRBV18 to TRBJ2-7, with TRBD1 as a possible D gene (5 bases). This CDR3 spans 15 amino acids. V was clipped by 2 bases and J by 3 bases, with 14 bases between them. Germline V gene data show CDR1 as KGHSH and CDR2 as LQKENI. The CDR3 loop is CASSPKQGSYYEQYF. The DNA of the CDR3 is TGTGCCAGCTCACCAAAGCAGGGCAGTTACTACGAGCAGTACTTC.

The sample holds many counts of this clonotype. The gene calls are TRBV7-2 and TRBJ2-2, with D possibly being TRBD1 (6 bases). CDR1 is SGHTA and CDR2 is FQGNSA in the germline V gene. V lost 5 bases to trimming and J lost 8 bases, with 12 bases between them. The CDR3 contains 13 residues. The CDR3 DNA follows: TGTGCCAGCAGCCTAAGGACAGCTGGGGAGCTGTTTTTT. Encoded protein: CASSLRTAGELFF.

This clonotype was picked up a small number of times. The V and J genes are TRBV6-5 and TRBJ2-7; D remains ambiguous. The CDR3 is 15 amino acids. Germline-derived CDR1 and CDR2 are MNHEY and SVGAGI. Trimming removed 0 bases from V and 2 bases from J, with 11 bases in between. DNA of the CDR3: TGTGCCAGCAGTTACTCGAAAGGTTTTACCTACGAGCAGTACTTC. It codes for CASSYSKGFTYEQYF.

In this sample, this clonotype turned up a few times. This rearrangement joins TRBV20-1 to TRBJ2-7, with D tentatively TRBD1 (6 bases). Germline-derived CDR1 and CDR2 are DFQATT and SNEGSKA (reference sequence). Between the trimmed V and J ends, which lost 0 bases and 6 bases, there was a span of 15 bases. The CDR3 totals 14 residues. DNA for the CDR3: TGCAGTGCTAGAGATCCAGAGACAGGAGCCGAGCAGTACTTC. Encoded protein: CSARDPETGAEQYF.

In its sample, this clonotype was seen a few times. The V gene is TRBV20-1, the J gene TRBJ2-1; 10 bases are shared with TRBD2. The CDR3 spans 15 residues. The V and J ends lost 5 bases and 1 base, in that order; junction bases with no gene match: 5. CDR1 and CDR2 from the germline V gene are DFQATT and SNEGSKA (reference sequence). DNA for the CDR3: TGCAGTGCTCTGTCTAGCGGGGGATCCTACAATGAGCAGTTCTTC. Translated: CSALSSGGSYNEQFF.

The sample holds many counts of this clonotype. The rearrangement links TRBV5-6 to TRBJ2-7, with D hard to call. Deletions cut 1 base from V and 0 bases from J, with 8 bases between. This CDR3 comprises 14 residues. Germline loops: CDR1 SGHDT, CDR2 YYEEEE. CDR3 DNA sequence: TGTGCCAGCAGCTTGTTTGGTAGCTCCTACGAGCAGTACTTC. Translating it yields CASSLFGSSYEQYF.

The chain recombines TRBV10-3 with TRBJ2-7; TRBD1 matches at 7 bases. V trimming: 10 bases; J trimming: 1 base; junction bases outside the gene matches: 7. The germline CDR1 and CDR2 sequences are ENHRY and SYGVKD. The CDR3 runs to 13 residues. Here the CDR3 reads CATQTGRSYEQYF. DNA for the CDR3: TGTGCCACGCAGACAGGGCGGTCCTACGAGCAGTACTTC.

This clonotype was detected many times. V gene TRBV11-2 combines with J gene TRBJ2-3, with D perhaps matching TRBD2 (5 bases). This CDR3 comprises 15 residues. V dropped 8 bases and J dropped 4 bases, with 19 bases sitting between them. Per germline, CDR1 SGHAT and CDR2 FQNNGV. The CDR3 DNA follows: TGTGCCAGCGCCTCCACGGCGGGCGTACCAGATACGCAGTATTTT. Protein sequence: CASASTAGVPDTQYF.

There are a few counts of this clonotype. V usage is TRBV12-3 or TRBV12-4 and J usage is TRBJ1-1, with D possibly matching TRBD1 (5 bases). Trimming removed 5 bases at V and 5 bases at J, with 12 bases between. The CDR3 is 13 residues long. The CDR3, as DNA: TGTGCCAGCAGTAGATCAGGGAAAACTGAAGCTTTCTTT. This translates into CASSRSGKTEAFF.

V and J are TRBV11-1 and TRBJ2-1, with TRBD2 matching 7 bases. V was clipped by 0 bases and J by 5 bases; unmatched bases: 13. This CDR3 contains 18 residues. From germline, CDR1 is SGHAT and CDR2 FQDESV (reference sequence). The DNA of the CDR3 is TGTGCCAGCAGCTTAGCATACTCCGGGACGGGGGGAGACAATGAGCAGTTCTTC. Translating gives CASSLAYSGTGGDNEQFF. Full variable domain (remainder filled in from reference TRBV11-1 and TRBJ2-1): EAEVAQSPRYKITEKSQAVAFWCDPISGHATLYWYRQILGQGPELLVQFQDESVVDDSQLPKDRFSAERLKGVDSTLKIQPAELGDSAMYLCASSLAYSGTGGDNEQFFGPGTRLTVL.

The chain couples TRBV6-1 to TRBJ2-7; D is undetermined. CDR3 size: 13 residues. Germline loops: CDR1 MNHNS, CDR2 SASEGT. Trimming shortened V by 2 bases and J by 3 bases, and 8 bases separated the two germline ends. The CDR3, as DNA: TGTGCCAGCAGTGAAATGGGGTACTACGAGCAGTACTTC. Translating gives CASSEMGYYEQYF.

The table lists this clonotype with a few counts. This chain connects TRBV20-1 to TRBJ2-7; weak D call: TRBD1 (6 bases). V was cut by 7 bases and J by 2 bases, with 15 bases left in between. This CDR3 contains 13 residues. Germline CDR1 and CDR2: DFQATT and SNEGSKA (reference sequence). The CDR3 bases are TGCAGTGTCACGGGACAAGGAACCTACGAGCAGTACTTC. Translated, it gives CSVTGQGTYEQYF.

This clonotype was seen ten or more times. The V and J genes are TRBV29-1 and TRBJ1-2; TRBD1 is a possible D gene (6 bases). Germline V lookup: CDR1 SQVTM, CDR2 ANQGSEA. CDR3 length: 11 amino acids. The chain's CDR3 is CTGGGVDGYTF. CDR3 sequence (DNA): TGCACCGGAGGGGGAGTTGACGGCTACACCTTC.

This clonotype has more than one count but fewer than ten. The chain uses TRBV7-9 and TRBJ2-1; 11 bases fit TRBD2. Germline CDR1 SEHNR, CDR2 FQNEAQ (reference sequence). This CDR3 spans 15 amino acids. Trimming removed 4 bases from V and 6 bases from J; junction bases left unmatched: 5. The CDR3 region is CASSSRLAGTNEQFF. In DNA, the CDR3 is TGTGCCAGCAGCTCACGACTAGCGGGAACCAATGAGCAGTTCTTC.

The chain is built from TRBV24-1 and TRBJ1-2; D uncertain. The V end was cut by 4 bases, the J end by 8 bases, with 13 bases between. The CDR3 length is 13 residues. Germline lookup yields CDR1 KGHDR and CDR2 SFDVKD. As DNA, the CDR3 is TGTGCCACCAGTGACCGAGCGGGGTTCGGCTACACCTTC. Residues: CATSDRAGFGYTF.

This clonotype was counted only a few times. The V gene is TRBV20-1, the J gene TRBJ2-7; 9 bases align to TRBD2. Per the germline V gene, CDR1 is DFQATT and CDR2 is SNEGSKA (reference sequence). The V and J ends lost 7 bases and 5 bases, in that order; junction bases with no gene match: 12. The CDR3 has 14 amino acids. This CDR3 is CSGERVAGAHEQYF. CDR3 nucleotides: TGCAGTGGGGAGAGGGTAGCGGGAGCGCACGAGCAGTACTTC.

The table lists this clonotype with a few counts. This chain joins TRBV28 and TRBJ2-1; weak D call: TRBD1 (5 bases). This CDR3 region has 13 residues. The germline V gene has CDR1 MDHEN and CDR2 SYDVKM. V shed 8 bases and J shed 6 bases, with 14 bases lying between them. The CDR3 region is CASDSHLSNEQFF. The CDR3, as DNA: TGTGCCAGCGACAGTCACCTGTCCAATGAGCAGTTCTTC.

This clonotype was seen ten or more times. This chain links TRBV4-2 with TRBJ2-1, with 10 bases identical to TRBD2. Germline loops: CDR1 LGHNA, CDR2 YNFKEQ. This CDR3 is built from 17 residues. With V trimmed by 1 base and J by 1 base, 4 bases remained unmatched. CDR3 coding DNA: TGTGCCAGCAGCCAAGGGCTAGCGGGAGTATCCTACAATGAGCAGTTCTTC. This translates into CASSQGLAGVSYNEQFF.